This is a list of T cell receptor beta chains from one sample in a study of PD-1 blockade in classical Hodgkin lymphoma. TCRdb's copy holds only in-frame clones and misses some; the assay was immunoSEQ multiplex PCR. This table has around 30,000 clones, roughly 75% appearing once. The sample in question was peripheral blood mononuclear cells (PBMCs), obtained before the fourth cycle of nivolumab. These receptors were taken from a human donor with classical Hodgkin lymphoma. Both conserved end residues are part of each CDR3. A D gene is named only where the DNA matches it firmly. Rows give clone size only sometimes, using once, few, many, or a class for an expanded clone.

TRBV10-2	TRBD1	TRBJ2-5	.	CASRRTGSQETQYF	TGCGCCAGCAGGAGGACAGGGAGCCAAGAGACCCAGTACTTC
TRBV11-2	TRBD2	TRBJ2-1	.	CASSFLTSGHNEQFF	TGTGCCAGCAGCTTCTTAACTAGCGGACACAATGAGCAGTTCTTC
TRBV30	.	TRBJ2-5	few	CAWSVWGGGQYF	TGTGCCTGGAGTGTTTGGGGAGGAGGCCAGTACTTC
TRBV28	.	TRBJ1-3	.	CASSFGSGNTIYF	TGTGCCAGCAGTTTCGGCTCTGGAAACACCATATATTTT
TRBV28	TRBD2	TRBJ2-3	.	CASSLWGLAGEYF	TGTGCCAGCAGTTTATGGGGACTAGCGGGAGAGTATTTT
TRBV28	TRBD1	TRBJ1-3	once	CASSPLQGGTGNTIYF	TGTGCCAGCAGCCCCCTCCAGGGGGGAACTGGAAACACCATATATTTT
TRBV29-1	TRBD2	TRBJ2-6	.	CSVSGFTAGGSISGANVLTF	TGCAGCGTTTCTGGATTTACAGCGGGAGGGTCGATTTCTGGGGCCAACGTCCTGACTTTC
TRBV6-4	.	TRBJ2-3	.	CASSAQGITDTQYF	TGTGCCAGCAGCGCCCAAGGGATCACAGATACGCAGTATTTT
TRBV5-4	TRBD1	TRBJ1-2	few	CASSTGQNYGYTF	TGTGCCAGCAGCACGGGACAGAACTATGGCTACACCTTC
TRBV30	TRBD1	TRBJ1-1	.	CAWSVLGQRPTEAFF	TGTGCCTGGAGTGTACTGGGACAGAGGCCCACTGAAGCTTTCTTT
TRBV5-1	TRBD1	TRBJ2-7	.	CASRGRGSSYEQYF	TGCGCCAGCAGAGGCAGGGGGAGCTCCTACGAGCAGTACTTC
TRBV28	TRBD1	TRBJ2-6	.	CASTYRTGSGANVLTF	TGTGCCAGCACCTATAGGACAGGGTCTGGGGCCAACGTCCTGACTTTC
TRBV27	.	TRBJ2-3	.	CASRKSGTDTQYF	TGTGCCAGCAGGAAAAGCGGCACAGATACGCAGTATTTT
TRBV7-8	.	TRBJ2-7	few	CASSFGQNYEQYF	TGTGCCAGCAGCTTTGGACAGAACTACGAGCAGTACTTC
TRBV6-1	TRBD1	TRBJ1-2	once	CASSPTGQHGYTF	TGTGCCAGCAGCCCCACGGGACAGCATGGCTATACCTTC
TRBV13	.	TRBJ2-7	few	CASSVGDYEQYF	TGTGCCAGCAGCGTTGGAGATTACGAGCAGTACTTC
TRBV28	.	TRBJ2-1	few	CASTQGFQYNEQFF	TGTGCCAGCACCCAAGGGTTCCAATACAATGAGCAGTTCTTC
TRBV25-1	.	TRBJ2-7	.	CASSDGKGRQYF	TGTGCCAGCAGTGATGGAAAGGGTCGGCAGTACTTC
TRBV29-1	.	TRBJ1-1	.	CSVGRRETEAFF	TGCAGCGTTGGACGGAGGGAGACTGAAGCTTTCTTT
TRBV5-1	.	TRBJ1-2	.	CASSLDDYGYTF	TGCGCCAGCAGCTTGGATGACTATGGCTACACCTTC
TRBV28	TRBD2	TRBJ2-2	.	CASSPRTSGSSGELFF	TGTGCCAGCAGTCCCCGGACTAGCGGGAGCTCCGGGGAGCTGTTTTTT
TRBV23-1	.	TRBJ1-3	.	CASSQGGTHSGNTIYF	TGCGCCAGCAGTCAAGGGGGGACCCACTCTGGAAACACCATATATTTT
TRBV7-2	.	TRBJ1-1	.	CASSPDKNTEAFF	TGTGCCAGCAGCCCGGACAAGAACACTGAAGCTTTCTTT
TRBV28	TRBD2	TRBJ2-5	.	CASRTGGPEETQYF	TGTGCCAGCAGGACGGGAGGGCCGGAAGAGACCCAGTACTTC
TRBV2	TRBD2	TRBJ2-7	.	CASRAGTSGSYEQYF	TGTGCCAGCAGGGCCGGGACTAGCGGGTCCTACGAGCAGTACTTC
TRBV6-5	.	TRBJ2-2	.	CASSYSGGTGELFF	TGTGCCAGCAGTTACTCTGGGGGAACCGGGGAGCTGTTTTTT
TRBV27	TRBD2	TRBJ2-5	.	CASAGLAEETQYF	TGTGCCAGCGCAGGACTAGCCGAGGAGACCCAGTACTTC
TRBV29-1	.	TRBJ1-1	.	CSVEDRGARNTEAFF	TGCAGCGTTGAAGATCGGGGGGCACGGAACACTGAAGCTTTCTTT
TRBV6-6	.	TRBJ1-1	.	CASSRRGGNTEAFF	TGTGCCAGCAGCAGAAGGGGGGGGAACACTGAAGCTTTCTTT
TRBV27	TRBD1	TRBJ2-2	.	CASSRDRGDTGELFF	TGTGCCAGCAGCCGGGACAGGGGGGACACCGGGGAGCTGTTTTTT
TRBV19	.	TRBJ1-4	.	CASSIKTTNEKLFF	TGTGCCAGTAGTATCAAAACAACTAATGAAAAACTGTTTTTT
TRBV19	TRBD2	TRBJ2-1	.	CASTGTSRSEQFF	TGTGCCAGTACGGGGACTAGCAGGAGTGAGCAGTTCTTC
TRBV11-1	TRBD2	TRBJ2-7	few	CASSRSGASYEQYF	TGTGCCAGCAGCCGGAGCGGGGCCTCCTACGAGCAGTACTTC
TRBV28	.	TRBJ2-6	.	CASSLHQGFSANVLTF	TGTGCCAGCAGTTTACACCAGGGGTTTAGTGCCAACGTCCTGACTTTC
TRBV4-2	.	TRBJ2-2	.	CASSQDPGNTGELFF	TGTGCCAGCAGCCAAGATCCGGGGAACACCGGGGAGCTGTTTTTT
TRBV6-4	.	TRBJ2-3	once	CASSDEEGDTQYF	TGTGCCAGCAGTGACGAGGAGGGGGATACGCAGTATTTT